The T cell receptor beta chain under discussion was sequenced for a study of blood T cells in healthy people across ages (dated by TCRdb to the mid-2010s). Context from the whole study: In model experiments, template switching captured roughly one uniquely barcoded TCR beta cDNA molecule for every two T cells. Age-related changes in TCR beta repertoire diversity were measured in the study by deep sequencing normalized with unique cDNA molecular identifiers. Four age groups were formed from the donors: young (average approximately 16 years), middle-aged (more than 35), aged (roughly 59) and long-lived (roughly 88). Donors of different ages were randomly distributed across sequencing lanes to avoid experimental bias. For two donors (one aged 18 to 30 and one aged 80 or older), the study analyzed two additional independent replicas of 1 million unique cDNA reads from the same blood draw.

Libraries came from 5' RACE. The instrument was an Illumina HiSeq 2500. A second about 6 to 11 cycle PCR used a sample-barcoded 5' primer and a J-beta primer mix. A unique molecular identifier was introduced onto each TCR beta cDNA molecule by a template-switch 5' adaptor carrying 12 random nucleotides. Each sample yielded at least 3 million CDR3-containing paired-end reads. First-strand cDNA synthesis was performed from all RNA using the Mint cDNA synthesis kit, with priming by a TRBC-specific oligonucleotide. After uracil-DNA glycosylase treatment, a first 18-cycle PCR used universal primers M1SS and BC2_uni_R on all cDNA. As for how the authors treated the data: For normalization, 1 million high-quality reads, each with a distinct molecular identifier, were randomly selected from each sample. Instead of being binned into consensus sequences, reads with shared molecular identifiers were discarded. MiTCR, with a Q25 quality threshold and the strictest error-elimination algorithm, was used for CDR3 identification, clonotype clustering and error correction. A nonparametric unseen species model using Euler transformation provided a lower-bound estimate of total TCR beta diversity. TCRdb handled the public reads itself, with Q25 trimming in fastp and clone calling in MiXCR, and kept productive beta chains. Entries that share a CDR3 protein sequence are merged under the most common genes and DNA. TCRdb, rather than the study authors, made the V and J calls. Counted in this sample were over 700,000 distinct CDR3 sequences; roughly 50% of them appeared once. Together, the top ten hold around 40% of the sample.

Worth noting for this clonotype: Its antigen remains unidentified. No base quality values were provided; no much bigger clone lies one nucleotide off.

Donors were about 36 systemically healthy Caucasian individuals from Russia aged roughly 6 to 90 years. Roughly 10 milliliters of peripheral blood were collected from each donor into EDTA-treated Vacutainer tubes. Ficoll-Paque density-gradient centrifugation was used to isolate PBMCs, with at least 6.5 million per sample. Trizol reagent was used to extract total RNA from PBMCs, with at least 5.5 micrograms per sample. For every donor, an aliquot of PBMCs went through flow cytometry to measure the percentages of naive CD45RAhigh/CD27high T cells. The paper's findings and limits, for the study overall: Compared with the aged group, more naive CD4+ T cells, fewer expanded clones and increased TCR diversity were shown by the long-lived group, suggesting age selection. Because donor CMV infection status was unknown, age-related changes in expanded clonotypes were potentially confounded. As age increased, observed TCR beta diversity per million T cells dropped in a roughly linear way, and a significant reduction was already evident by age 40. The percentage of naive T cells measured by flow cytometry correlated strongly with observed TCR beta diversity. Estimates of total diversity from one million sequenced T cells were regarded as lower bounds and underestimates. Because profiling used bulk unsorted PBMCs, naive and antigen-experienced compartments could not be compared conclusively.

The clonotype originates from a man older than 75 in good health. Sequencing used blood.

The DNA sequence is as follows: TGTGCCAGCAGCATCAGTGACAATGAGCAGTTCTTC. It translates to CASSISDNEQFF. In this chain, TRBV5-5 is recombined with TRBJ2-1; the D gene remains uncertain. V is pared back by 4 bases and J by 5 bases, with 7 bases lying between the germline termini. From its cysteine to its phenylalanine, the CDR3 spans 12 amino acids. Only the CDR3 region is kept as DNA, spanning 36 bases read in frame from base 1. According to the germline V gene (reference sequence), CDR1 reads SGHKS and CDR2 reads YYEKEE.